This TCR beta chain was observed in a study of CD8+ T cells in alopecia areata. V lost 2 bases to trimming and J lost 6 bases, with 7 bases between them. Germline loops: CDR1 MNHNY, CDR2 SVGAGI (reference sequence). The CDR3 runs to 12 residues. Treatment defined: oral pan-JAK inhibitor, 5-10 mg twice daily. Following RNA extraction, reverse transcription yielded cDNA that acted as the sequencing template. Data came from immunoSEQ multiplex PCR; TCRdb stores just in-frame clones and leaves some out. The data show fewer than 350,000 clones, roughly 64% seen once. This specimen was CD4+ T cells sorted from blood, taken at week 24, from a patient treated with tofacitinib. This rearrangement joins TRBV6-6 to TRBJ1-2; D gene uncertain. The clonotype originates from a human donor with alopecia areata. Here the CDR3 DNA reads TGTGCCAGCAGTTACACCCGCGATGGCTACACCTTC. Amino acids: CASSYTRDGYTF.